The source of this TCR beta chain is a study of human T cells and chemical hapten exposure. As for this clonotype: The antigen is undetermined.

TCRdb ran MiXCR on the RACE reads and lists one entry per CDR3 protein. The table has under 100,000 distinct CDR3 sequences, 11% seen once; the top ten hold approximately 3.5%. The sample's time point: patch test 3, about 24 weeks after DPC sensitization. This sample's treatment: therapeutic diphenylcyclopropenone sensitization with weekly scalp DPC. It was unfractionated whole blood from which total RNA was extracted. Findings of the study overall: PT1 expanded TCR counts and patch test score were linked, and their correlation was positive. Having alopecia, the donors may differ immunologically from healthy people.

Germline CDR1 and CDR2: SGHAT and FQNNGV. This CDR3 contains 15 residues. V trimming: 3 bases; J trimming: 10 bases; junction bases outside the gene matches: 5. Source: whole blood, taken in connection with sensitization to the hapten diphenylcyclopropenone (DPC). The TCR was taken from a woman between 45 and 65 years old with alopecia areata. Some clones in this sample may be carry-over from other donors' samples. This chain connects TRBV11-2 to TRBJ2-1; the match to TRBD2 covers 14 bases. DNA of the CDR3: TGTGCCAGCAGCTTCCGGGGACTAGCGGGAGCAGAGCAGTTCTTC. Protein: CASSFRGLAGAEQFF.